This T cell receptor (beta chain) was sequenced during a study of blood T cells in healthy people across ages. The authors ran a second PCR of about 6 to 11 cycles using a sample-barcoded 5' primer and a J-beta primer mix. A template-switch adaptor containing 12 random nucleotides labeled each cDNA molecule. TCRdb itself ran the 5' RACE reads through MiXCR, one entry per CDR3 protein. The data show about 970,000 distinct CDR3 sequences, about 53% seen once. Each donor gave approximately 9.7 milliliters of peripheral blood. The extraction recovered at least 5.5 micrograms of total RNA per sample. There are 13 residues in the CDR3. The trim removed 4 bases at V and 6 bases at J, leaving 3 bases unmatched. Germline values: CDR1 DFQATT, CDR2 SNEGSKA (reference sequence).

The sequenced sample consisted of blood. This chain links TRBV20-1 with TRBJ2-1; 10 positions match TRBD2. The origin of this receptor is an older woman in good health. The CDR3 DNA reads TGCAGTGCTAACCTAGCGGGAGTCAATGAGCAGTTCTTC. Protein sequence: CSANLAGVNEQFF.